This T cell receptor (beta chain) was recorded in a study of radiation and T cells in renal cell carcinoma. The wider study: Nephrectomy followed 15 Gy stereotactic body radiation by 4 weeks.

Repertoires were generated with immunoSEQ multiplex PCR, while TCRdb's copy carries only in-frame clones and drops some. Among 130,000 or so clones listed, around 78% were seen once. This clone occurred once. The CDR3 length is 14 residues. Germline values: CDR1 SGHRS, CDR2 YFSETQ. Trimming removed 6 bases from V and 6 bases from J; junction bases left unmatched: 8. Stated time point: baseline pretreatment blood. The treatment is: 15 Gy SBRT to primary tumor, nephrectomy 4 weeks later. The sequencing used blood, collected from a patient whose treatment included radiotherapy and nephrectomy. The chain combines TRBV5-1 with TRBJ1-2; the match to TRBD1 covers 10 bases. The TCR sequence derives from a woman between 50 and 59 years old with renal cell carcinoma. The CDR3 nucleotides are TGCGCCAGCACCTTAGACAGGGGGCGCGATGGCTACACCTTC. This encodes CASTLDRGRDGYTF.